This T cell receptor (beta chain) was profiled in a study of Graves' ophthalmopathy and Graves' hyperthyroidism. General observations from the study: Its predictions of ophthalmopathy progression gave the model 60% to 71% sensitivity and approximately 72% specificity.

Uncontrolled infections, pregnancy, lactation or other autoimmune diseases led to patient exclusion. Germline assignment: CDR1 SGHTA and CDR2 FQGNSA. CDR3 size: 16 residues. Trimming left V 4 bases short and J 0 bases short, with 13 bases between. With regard to this clonotype: Antigen unknown.

RNA transcripts were the template, and TCR beta CDR3 regions were amplified from them. An opening RT-PCR round employed HTBI primers and preceded a second-round multiplex PCR. TCRdb reanalysed the multiplex PCR reads using MiXCR and keeps one entry per CDR3 protein. The sample comprises a few hundred thousand distinct CDR3 sequences, 20% to 25% of which are singletons, and more than 35% rests with the top ten. The sequence derives from a woman aged 45 to 65 with Graves' ophthalmopathy. Input material: peripheral blood. The chain joins TRBV7-2 to TRBJ2-4; D gene unclear. CDR3 in amino acids: CASSSLVTLAKNIQYF. DNA of the CDR3: TGTGCCAGCAGCTCATTGGTCACCTTAGCCAAAAACATTCAGTACTTC.